Described below is a single TCR beta chain sequence and its context. It lacks a known antigen. No per-base quality is available; no much larger clone lies one base away. This specimen comes from a study of cytomegalovirus exposure and HLA in healthy donors (dated by TCRdb to 2017 to 2019). Regarding the study in general: An earlier analysis of some 500 of the donors reported about 290 Gb of sequence data and approximately 110 million unique TCR beta sequences from about 200 million T cells. Approximately 300 gigabases of sequencing data and approximately 93 million unique TCR sequences were included in an early release covering several hundred HLA-typed donors. The genetic ancestry cluster associated with self-reported Caucasian donors included approximately 85% of the approximately 400 genotyped donors. The study aimed to test whether signatures of past pathogen exposure could be identified by cataloging public T cell receptors. The study profiled the T cell repertoires of about 720 subjects by immunosequencing and related them to cytomegalovirus serostatus. Along with the roughly 700-subject first cohort, a separate validation cohort of 120 different subjects was used. To predict cytomegalovirus infection status, the study combined high-throughput TCR immunosequencing, statistical association of individual TCRs with disease status, and machine learning. In a later analysis, previously published TCR beta repertoires from 600 to 850 donors were re-analyzed and high-resolution HLA genotyping was added so that TCR occurrence patterns could be studied. Rather than drawing on any new phenotypic data, the later analysis identified candidate immune exposures from TCR beta sequences and the way those sequences occurred across donors. An earlier analysis of some 600 of the donors applied high-throughput TCR beta sequencing to assess whether each TCR beta V gene segment acted as functional or pseudogenic. Donor age, sex, ethnicity and CMV serostatus were compiled together with the repertoire data. In a later genetic analysis, genome-wide SNP genotypes for about 65% of the roughly 700 donors were used, and that subset was treated as a discovery cohort. All discovery cohort repertoires had been generated using a single sequencing platform. Both class I and class II loci were covered by HLA typing, at four-digit resolution. The number of donors typed differed by locus, with about 620-630 for A, B, C, DRB1 and DQB1, roughly 520 for DQA1, about 610 for DPA1, and around 450 for DPB1. Because of strong linkage in the cohort, roughly five DR-DQ haplotypes were treated as single units for association and clustering. Among about 400 genotyped donors of the cohort, an average of around 240,000 unique TCR beta nucleotide sequences was sequenced per donor, of which 15% to 20% were non-productive. What the study reported, not specific to this receptor: Cytomegalovirus status was reported to be diagnosed by the classifier with high specificity and sensitivity in both the original and validation cohorts. Correlated functional status among segregating V segments might reflect linkage disequilibrium, but an unknown experimental factor could not be ruled out. A further reported finding was that TCR beta sequences accurately predicted the HLA-A and HLA-B alleles for most subjects in the first cohort. Because counts were too low, about 15 rarely observed V segments, including chromosome 9 orphons, were left out of the earlier analysis of some 640 of the donors. Roughly uniform sequencing depth across donors was assumed in presence/absence analyses, although this assumption may not hold. It was suggested by the authors that the approach could potentially be generalized to other disease states and immunological phenotypes. HLA typing was unavailable for some donors at each locus, so association tests used only the typed subset. A later genetic analysis associated a missense DCLRE1C variant with V-gene and J-gene trimming of TCR beta chains, and an independent cohort replicated the association. In a later genetic analysis, fewer N-insertions in productive TCRs were reported among donors in an Asian-associated ancestry cluster than the approximately 710-donor mean. The 87-base-pair reads could not distinguish some IMGT-functional V segments, including TRBV6-2 and TRBV6-3, so those segments were excluded. A cluster of highly shared sequence variants was judged likely to be a technical artifact of the sequencing pipeline. Across donors, most TCR sequences were observed very rarely, whereas some public TCRs were present in many individuals. The study gave a list of over 150 TCR beta chains associated with cytomegalovirus. Most CMV-associated TCR beta chains appeared to be HLA-restricted in a later analysis, and the HLA associations seemed to be driven largely by CMV exposure. In a later analysis, several top co-occurrence clusters were reported to appear linked to parvovirus B19, influenza, CMV and Epstein-Barr virus. Only TCR beta chains were sequenced in this cohort, and the absence of alpha or paired-chain data limited detectable features. An earlier analysis of several hundred of the donors showed that most TCR beta V segments appeared in productive rearrangements either about 87% or about 30% of the time, which broadly matched IMGT annotations. Compared with equally common non-associated chains, HLA-associated TCR beta chains in a later analysis were more clonally expanded and had lower generation probabilities. Specific HLA alleles were associated with over 15,000 TCR beta sequences at a false discovery rate of 0.05 in a later analysis. Strong co-occurrence of HLA alleles, especially DR and DQ, made assigning TCR associations to individual alleles difficult. In vitro tests confirmed that a few of the cytomegalovirus-associated TCR beta chains recognize cytomegalovirus antigens. For the cohort, immune exposure information was limited to CMV serostatus. A later analysis found that TCR association rates varied across HLA loci, with DRB1 alleles showing the most associated TCRs and HLA-C alleles the fewest.

The cohort was made up of under 800 healthy bone marrow donors. At the time of sampling, every cohort member was nominally healthy, though immune exposures that went unrecorded were likely present. The donor was CMV seronegative and was included in the group of under 450 seronegative cohort members. Each donor provided a peripheral blood sample, and peripheral blood mononuclear cells were used for TCR beta sequencing. Genomic DNA was extracted from the blood cell samples with the Qiagen DNeasy Blood Extraction Kit. The CDR3 holds 13 amino acids from the cysteine to the phenylalanine. Just the 39-base CDR3 DNA is kept, in frame starting at base 1. CDR1 is given as KGHSY and CDR2 as FQNENV, both from the germline V gene. The trim is 1 base for V and 7 bases for J, with a gap of 7 bases between the germline ends. The library was generated by the immunoSEQ multiplex PCR assay. A mixture of 60 forward primers for TCR Vbeta segments and 13 reverse primers for TCR Jbeta segments was used in the multiplex PCR. Amplification of the CDR3 region of rearranged TCR beta genes was performed with a multiplex PCR assay on genomic DNA. The Illumina HiSeq System was used to sequence the amplified TCR beta libraries as 87-base-pair reads. The source study handled its data this way. A later analysis counted tens of millions of unique TCR beta chains across the 600 to 850 repertoires, and some 12 million of these chains were shared by at least two donors. Raw reads were error-corrected and collapsed into unique sequences by a nearest-neighbor algorithm in which closely related sequences were merged to remove PCR and sequencing errors. V, D and J gene segments were assigned by aligning CDR3 sequences to IMGT reference sequences. For a sequence to be retained, a match of at least six nucleotides to both a V gene segment and a J gene segment was required. Rearrangements were called productive when the CDR3 lacked stop codons and stayed in frame with V and J; all others were non-productive. Following IMGT convention, CDR3 was defined as the stretch from the second conserved V-encoded cysteine up to the conserved J-encoded phenylalanine. In an earlier analysis of more than 550 of the donors, sequences lacking an unambiguous match to a single V gene segment were excluded. An earlier analysis of fewer than 750 of the donors called V segments functional above 56.7% productive rearrangements and segregating when the between-donor standard deviation exceeded 5%. A statistical classification framework was developed to diagnose cytomegalovirus status using the catalog of TCR beta chain sequences. In a later analysis, V and J genes were assigned by comparing TCR nucleotide sequences against IMGT/GENE-DB human TR gene sequences. In a later analysis, CDR3 sequences and most-parsimonious VDJ recombination scenarios were assigned using the TCRdist pipeline. In a later analysis, each TCR beta chain was defined by its CDR3 amino acid sequence together with its V-gene family, and reads without a unique V-gene family were excluded. In a later analysis, 500 to 650 highly shared, low-generation-probability nucleotide sequences were removed to address suspected cross-contamination and a sequencing artifact. In a later analysis, a clonal expansion index for each public chain was calculated from normalized within-repertoire ranks of inferred template counts. In a later analysis, generation probabilities were computed with a VDJ recombination model fitted to out-of-frame rearrangements, and the resulting probabilities were checked against IGoR. Hypergeometric tests were used in a later analysis to score TCR-TCR, TCR-HLA and TCR-CMV co-occurrence, with a repertoire-size bias correction applied to the TCR pairs. To estimate false discovery rates, a later analysis permuted the HLA or CMV assignments 20 times. In a later analysis, co-occurring TCRs were grouped with DBSCAN, and TCRdist sequence similarity was added when clustering was performed within HLA-allele-positive subsets. Repertoires with fewer than 30,000 or more than 120,000 public chains were left out of co-occurrence clustering, as were about 5 repertoires with anomalous nucleotide sharing. TCRdb stores this immuneACCESS table with in-frame sequences only. Part of the clones is absent; in the studies checked, under half of the shortfall reflects unresolved V genes, and no reason is known for the rest. The DNA gave D and trimming, while V, J and clone size come from that table. The sample table shows more than 80,000 clones, and about 69% are seen once. The top ten constitute around 4% of the sample.

The sequenced sample consisted of PBMCs. Recombination joined TRBV16 with TRBJ1-4, with the D segment identity uncertain. This TCR derives from a man aged 55 to 70 in good health and CMV-seronegative. Here is the DNA: TGTGCCAGCAGCCAATTTGCAGGTGAAAAACTGTTTTTT. It specifies CASSQFAGEKLFF.